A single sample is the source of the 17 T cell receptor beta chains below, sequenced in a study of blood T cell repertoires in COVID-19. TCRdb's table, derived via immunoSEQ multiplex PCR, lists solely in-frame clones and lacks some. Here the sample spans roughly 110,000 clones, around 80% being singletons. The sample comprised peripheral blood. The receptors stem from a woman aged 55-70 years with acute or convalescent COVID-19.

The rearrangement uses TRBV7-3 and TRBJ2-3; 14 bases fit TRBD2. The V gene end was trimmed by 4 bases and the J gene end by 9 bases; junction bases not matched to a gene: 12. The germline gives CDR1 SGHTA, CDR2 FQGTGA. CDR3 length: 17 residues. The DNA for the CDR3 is TGTGCCAGCAGCTCTTCGCCCGGGACTAGCGGGAGACCGACGCAGTATTTT. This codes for CASSSSPGTSGRPTQYF.

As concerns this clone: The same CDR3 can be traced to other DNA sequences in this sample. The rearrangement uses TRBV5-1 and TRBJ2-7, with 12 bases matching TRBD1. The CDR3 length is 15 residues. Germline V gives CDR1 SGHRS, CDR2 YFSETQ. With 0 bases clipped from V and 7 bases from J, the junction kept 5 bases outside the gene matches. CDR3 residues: CASSLVGQGAGEQYF. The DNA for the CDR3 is TGCGCCAGCAGCTTGGTGGGACAGGGGGCGGGAGAGCAGTACTTC.

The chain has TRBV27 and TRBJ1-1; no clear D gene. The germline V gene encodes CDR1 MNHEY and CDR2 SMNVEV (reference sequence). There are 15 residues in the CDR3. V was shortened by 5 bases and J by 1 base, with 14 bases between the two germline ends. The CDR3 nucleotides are TGTGCCAGCAGTATCCTGACTCACGGGAACACTGAAGCTTTCTTT. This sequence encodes CASSILTHGNTEAFF.

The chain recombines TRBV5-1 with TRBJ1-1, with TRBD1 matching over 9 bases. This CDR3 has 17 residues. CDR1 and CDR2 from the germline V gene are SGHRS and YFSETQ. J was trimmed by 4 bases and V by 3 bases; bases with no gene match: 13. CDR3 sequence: CASSSSPSTGGFTEAFF. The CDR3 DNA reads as TGCGCCAGCAGCTCATCACCTTCAACAGGGGGCTTCACTGAAGCTTTCTTT.

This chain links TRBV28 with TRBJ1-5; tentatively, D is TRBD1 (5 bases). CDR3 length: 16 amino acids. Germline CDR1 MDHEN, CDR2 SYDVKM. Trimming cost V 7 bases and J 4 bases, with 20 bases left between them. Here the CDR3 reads CASTWGGISQNQPQHF. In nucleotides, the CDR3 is TGTGCCAGCACCTGGGGGGGGATTTCCCAGAATCAGCCCCAGCATTTT.

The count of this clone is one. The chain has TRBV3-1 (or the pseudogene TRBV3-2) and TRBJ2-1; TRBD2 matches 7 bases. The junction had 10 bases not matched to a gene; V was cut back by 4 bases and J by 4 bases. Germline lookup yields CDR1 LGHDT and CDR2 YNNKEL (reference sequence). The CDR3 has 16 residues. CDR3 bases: TGTGCCAGCAGCCCTCATCAGGGCGGGAGATACAATGAGCAGTTCTTC. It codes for CASSPHQGGRYNEQFF.

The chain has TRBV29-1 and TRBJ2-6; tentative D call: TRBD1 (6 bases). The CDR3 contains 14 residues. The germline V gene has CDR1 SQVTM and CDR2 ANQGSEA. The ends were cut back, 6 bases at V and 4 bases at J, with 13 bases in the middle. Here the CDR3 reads CSVQRTEGANVLTF. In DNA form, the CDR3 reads TGCAGCGTACAACGGACAGAGGGGGCCAACGTCCTGACTTTC.

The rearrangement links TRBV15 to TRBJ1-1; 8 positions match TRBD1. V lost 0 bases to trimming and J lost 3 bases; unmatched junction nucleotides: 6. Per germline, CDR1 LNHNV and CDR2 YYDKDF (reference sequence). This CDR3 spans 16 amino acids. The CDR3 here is CATSREAGGGYTEAFF. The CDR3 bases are TGTGCCACCAGCAGAGAGGCAGGGGGCGGATACACTGAAGCTTTCTTT.

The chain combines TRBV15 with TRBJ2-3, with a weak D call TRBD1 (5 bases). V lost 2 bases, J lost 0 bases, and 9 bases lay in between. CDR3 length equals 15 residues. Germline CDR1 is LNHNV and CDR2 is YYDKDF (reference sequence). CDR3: CATSRRRASTDTQYF. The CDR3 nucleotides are TGTGCCACCAGCAGACGCAGGGCTAGCACAGATACGCAGTATTTT.

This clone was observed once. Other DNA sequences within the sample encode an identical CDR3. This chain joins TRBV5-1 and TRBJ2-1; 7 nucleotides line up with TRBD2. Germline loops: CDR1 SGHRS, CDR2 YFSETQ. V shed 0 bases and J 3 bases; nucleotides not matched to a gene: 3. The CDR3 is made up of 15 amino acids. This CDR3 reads CASSLGLADYNEQFF. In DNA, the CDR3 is TGCGCCAGCAGCTTGGGCCTAGCGGACTACAATGAGCAGTTCTTC.

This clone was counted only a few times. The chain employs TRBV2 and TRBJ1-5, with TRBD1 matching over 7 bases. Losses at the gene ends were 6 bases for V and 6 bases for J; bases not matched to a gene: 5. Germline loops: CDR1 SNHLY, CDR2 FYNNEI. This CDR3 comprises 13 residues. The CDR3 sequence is CASREGAVQPQHF. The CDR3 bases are TGTGCCAGCAGAGAGGGGGCGGTTCAGCCCCAGCATTTT.

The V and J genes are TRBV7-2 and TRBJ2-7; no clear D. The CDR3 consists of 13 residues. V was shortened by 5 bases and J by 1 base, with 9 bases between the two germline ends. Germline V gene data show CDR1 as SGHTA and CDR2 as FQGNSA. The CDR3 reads CASSPTWSYEQYF. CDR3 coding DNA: TGTGCCAGCAGCCCCACTTGGTCCTACGAGCAGTACTTC.

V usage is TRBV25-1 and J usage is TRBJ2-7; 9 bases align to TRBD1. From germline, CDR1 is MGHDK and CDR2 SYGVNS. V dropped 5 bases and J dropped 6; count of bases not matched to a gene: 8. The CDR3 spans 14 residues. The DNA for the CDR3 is TGTGCCAGCAGTATACAGGGGGCGCAACTCGAGCAGTACTTC. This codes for CASSIQGAQLEQYF.

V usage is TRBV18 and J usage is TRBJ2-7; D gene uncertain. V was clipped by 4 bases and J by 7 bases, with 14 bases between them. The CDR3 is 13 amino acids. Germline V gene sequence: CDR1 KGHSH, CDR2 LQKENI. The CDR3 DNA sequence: TGTGCCAGCTCACTAGACGAGGAGAGGGAGCAGTACTTC. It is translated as CASSLDEEREQYF. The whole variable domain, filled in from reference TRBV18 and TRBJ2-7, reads NAGVMQNPRHLVRRRGQEARLRCSPMKGHSHVYWYRQLPEEGLKFMVYLQKENIIDESGMPKERFSAEFPKEGPSILRIQQVVRGDSAAYFCASSLDEEREQYFGPGTRLTVT.

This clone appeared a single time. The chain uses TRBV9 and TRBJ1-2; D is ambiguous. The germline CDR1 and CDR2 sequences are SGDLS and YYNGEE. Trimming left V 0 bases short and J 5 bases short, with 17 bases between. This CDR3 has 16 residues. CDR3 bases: TGTGCCAGCAGCGTAGACTCATCCAATGGGCTATATGGCTACACCTTC. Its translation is CASSVDSSNGLYGYTF.

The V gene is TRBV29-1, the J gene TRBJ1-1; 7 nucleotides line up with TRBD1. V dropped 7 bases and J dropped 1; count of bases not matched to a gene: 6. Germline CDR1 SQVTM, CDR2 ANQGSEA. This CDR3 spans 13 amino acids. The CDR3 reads CSAKSGGNTEAFF. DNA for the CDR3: TGCAGCGCTAAATCAGGGGGGAACACTGAAGCTTTCTTT.

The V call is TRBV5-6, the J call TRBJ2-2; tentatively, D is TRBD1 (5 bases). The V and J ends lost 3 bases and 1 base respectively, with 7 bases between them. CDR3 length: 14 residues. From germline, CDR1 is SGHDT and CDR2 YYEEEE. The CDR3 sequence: CASSWGQNTGELFF. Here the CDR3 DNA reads TGTGCCAGCAGCTGGGGCCAGAACACCGGGGAGCTGTTTTTT.